This T cell receptor beta chain was sequenced in a study of T cell responses to AZD1222 COVID-19 vaccine. To note about this clone: The antigen remains unidentified.

This CDR3 contains 11 residues. The V end lost 8 bases, the J end lost 12 bases, and 14 bases lay between the germline ends. Germline V gene sequence: CDR1 MDHEN, CDR2 SYDVKM. Points from the study as a whole: Just a handful of AZD1222 recipients were seropositive at baseline. There were vaccine-associated CD4 TCRs across spike, dominant at 160-218 and 743-854.

The repertoire was sequenced with immunoSEQ multiplex PCR; TCRdb's copy has only in-frame clones and lacks some. The sample has about 120,000 clones, around 90% seen once; the top ten hold 4.4%. Sequences were derived from peripheral blood, sampled on day 0 of MenACWY control vaccination. The TCR was taken from an adult in good health. The chain couples TRBV28 to TRBJ2-1, with D unresolved. CDR3 in amino acids: CASSVERWQFF. The CDR3 DNA follows: TGTGCCAGCTCGGTCGAAAGGTGGCAGTTCTTC.